A single sample is the source of the 21 T cell receptor beta chains below, sequenced in a study of blood T cell repertoires in COVID-19. Measured with immunoSEQ multiplex PCR; TCRdb has only the in-frame clones, and not every one. The top ten hold approximately 16% of the sample, which has roughly 130,000 clones, approximately 83% seen once. The sample taken for sequencing was peripheral blood. These receptors were obtained from a woman aged 45-60 years with acute or convalescent COVID-19.

This chain links TRBV6-6 with TRBJ1-5, with D perhaps TRBD1 (5 bases). Germline V lookup: CDR1 MNHNY, CDR2 SVGAGI (reference sequence). V dropped 8 bases and J dropped 2 bases, with 16 bases sitting between them. This CDR3 has 15 amino acids. The DNA for the CDR3 is TGTGCCAGCCCCCCGGGGGACGGACGCAATCAGCCCCAGCATTTT. As protein: CASPPGDGRNQPQHF.

The chain carries TRBV7-2 and TRBJ2-3; TRBD2 agrees at 9 bases. The CDR3 has 16 residues. Trimming at V came to 5 bases and at J to 2 bases, leaving 8 bases not matched to a gene. Germline V gene data show CDR1 as SGHTA and CDR2 as FQGNSA. CDR3 DNA sequence: TGTGCCAGCAGCCGCCTAGCGGGGACCTTCACAGATACGCAGTATTTT. It yields the protein CASSRLAGTFTDTQYF.

The V call is TRBV5-5, the J call TRBJ2-3; D perhaps matches TRBD1 (5 bases). CDR1 and CDR2 (germline): SGHKS, YYEKEE (reference sequence). The CDR3 consists of 16 residues. V shed 0 bases and J shed 4 bases, with 15 bases lying between them. CDR3 sequence (DNA): TGTGCCAGCAGCTTGGCTAAAGGGGCTGGCGCAGATACGCAGTATTTT. Translated, it gives CASSLAKGAGADTQYF.

In this sample, this clone turned up a few times. The chain has TRBV5-1 and TRBJ2-7, with D maybe TRBD1 (6 bases). The CDR3 covers 14 residues. CDR1 SGHRS and CDR2 YFSETQ come from the germline V gene. Trimming left V 4 bases short and J 3 bases short, with 14 bases between. CDR3 residues: CASSRNGQIYEQYF. CDR3 coding DNA: TGCGCCAGCAGCCGAAACGGACAGATCTACGAGCAGTACTTC.

This clone was detected only a few times. The chain carries TRBV19 and TRBJ2-7; TRBD2 might be the D (5 bases). The germline CDR1 and CDR2 sequences are LNHDA and SQIVND (reference sequence). With 3 bases removed from V and 2 bases from J, the gap between germline ends came to 8 bases. CDR3 size: 13 residues. The DNA of the CDR3 is TGTGCCAGTAGTATCGGGGTTACCTACGAGCAGTACTTC. This codes for CASSIGVTYEQYF.

The gene calls are TRBV19 and TRBJ1-5, with D unclear. Per the germline V gene, CDR1 is LNHDA and CDR2 is SQIVND (reference sequence). This CDR3 region has 13 residues. V was trimmed by 4 bases and J by 3 bases, leaving 7 bases between them. CDR3 sequence reads: CASSKQYNQPQHF. In DNA form, the CDR3 reads TGTGCCAGTAGTAAACAGTACAATCAGCCCCAGCATTTT.

V usage is TRBV3-1 (or the pseudogene TRBV3-2) and J usage is TRBJ1-6; 7 bases are a match to TRBD1. Losses at the gene ends were 4 bases for V and 11 bases for J; bases not matched to a gene: 8. The CDR3 spans 14 residues. Germline values: CDR1 LGHDT, CDR2 YNNKEL (reference sequence). The CDR3: CASSPGQSEAPLHF. CDR3 coding DNA: TGTGCCAGCAGCCCGGGACAGTCCGAGGCACCCCTCCACTTT.

This clone was picked up a small number of times. The V and J genes are TRBV4-1 and TRBJ1-2; 8 bases map to TRBD1. The trim removed 2 bases at V and 6 bases at J, leaving 11 bases unmatched. This CDR3 has 16 residues. The germline V gene encodes CDR1 MGHRA and CDR2 YSYEKL. The CDR3, as DNA: TGCGCCAGCAGCCAAATAGGGGGGGACAGGAAAGATGGCTACACCTTC. Protein sequence: CASSQIGGDRKDGYTF.

CDR3 amino acids: CASSRAGTSGGASSYEQYF. DNA for the CDR3: TGTGCCAGCAGTAGAGCCGGGACTAGCGGGGGGGCCAGCTCCTACGAGCAGTACTTC. The J gene is TRBJ2-7, the V gene TRBV27; 16 nucleotides align to TRBD2. The CDR3 is made up of 19 amino acids. Trimming took 5 bases from V and 0 from J; bases not matched to a gene: 10. Germline CDR1 reads MNHEY; CDR2 reads SMNVEV (reference sequence).

This clone was seen just once. This chain links TRBV7-3 with TRBJ2-3; TRBD2 aligns across 15 bases. The ends lost 5 bases at V and 2 bases at J; junction bases unmatched: 5. The CDR3 covers 17 residues. Germline V gene lookup returns CDR1 SGHTA and CDR2 FQGTGA. CDR3 in amino acids: CASSTRTSGGATDTQYF. For the CDR3, the DNA is TGTGCCAGCAGCACAAGGACTAGCGGGGGGGCCACAGATACGCAGTATTTT.

This clone has a single count. V gene TRBV12-2 combines with J gene TRBJ1-1. TRBV12-2 is recorded as a pseudogene. The CDR3 spans 18 residues. The chain's CDR3 is CASRRKRHFPEGLTEAFF. DNA for the CDR3: TGTGCAAGTCGCCGGAAACGCCATTTCCCCGAGGGATTGACTGAAGCTTTCTTT.

Remarks on this clone: Other nucleotide sequences in the sample specify the same CDR3. V gene TRBV19 combines with J gene TRBJ2-7, with TRBD1 identical over 7 bases. V dropped 4 bases and J dropped 4; count of bases not matched to a gene: 1. The CDR3 contains 12 residues. Germline loops: CDR1 LNHDA, CDR2 SQIVND (reference sequence). The CDR3 sequence is CASSTQGYEQYF. For the CDR3, the DNA is TGTGCCAGTAGTACACAGGGGTACGAGCAGTACTTC.

Only a few counts were recorded for this clone. This chain links TRBV14 with TRBJ2-7, with 9 bases lining up with TRBD1. Germline CDR1 SGHDN, CDR2 FVKESK. This CDR3 comprises 16 residues. Trimming at V came to 2 bases and at J to 3 bases, leaving 8 bases not matched to a gene. CDR3 amino acids: CASSQRTGVLGYEQYF. The CDR3 DNA follows: TGTGCCAGCAGCCAAAGGACAGGGGTGTTAGGCTACGAGCAGTACTTC. The full variable domain, with the rest looked up from reference TRBV14 and TRBJ2-7, is EAGVTQFPSHSVIEKGQTVTLRCDPISGHDNLYWYRRVMGKEIKFLLHFVKESKQDESGMPNNRFLAERTGGTYSTLKVQPAELEDSGVYFCASSQRTGVLGYEQYFGPGTRLTVT.

This chain connects TRBV6-5 to TRBJ2-3; D ambiguous. V lost 6 bases to trimming and J lost 0 bases, with 4 bases between them. The CDR3 sequence is 12 residues long. Germline V gene data show CDR1 as MNHEY and CDR2 as SVGAGI. The CDR3 spells CASSFSTDTQYF. The CDR3 nucleotides read TGTGCCAGCAGCTTTAGCACAGATACGCAGTATTTT.

The J gene is TRBJ2-3, the V gene TRBV19, with 7 bases fitting TRBD2. Germline-derived CDR1 and CDR2 are LNHDA and SQIVND (reference sequence). The V and J ends lost 5 bases and 2 bases, in that order; junction bases with no gene match: 4. This CDR3 comprises 14 residues. Here the CDR3 DNA reads TGTGCCAGTAGTTTGGGACTAAACACAGATACGCAGTATTTT. Translated: CASSLGLNTDTQYF.

This chain's CDR3 is CASSTSGGILLGNEQFF. CDR3 bases: TGTGCCAGTAGTACTAGCGGGGGAATCCTTCTCGGTAATGAGCAGTTCTTC. The chain carries TRBV19 and TRBJ2-1, with 10 bases matching TRBD2. V shed 4 bases, J shed 7 bases, and the junction held 13 bases outside the gene matches. CDR3 size: 17 residues. The germline V gene encodes CDR1 LNHDA and CDR2 SQIVND (reference sequence).

The rearrangement links TRBV3-1 (or the pseudogene TRBV3-2) to TRBJ2-2; no definite D call. V gave up 1 base and J gave up 5 bases, with 5 bases separating them. The CDR3 loop spans 13 amino acids. Germline V gives CDR1 LGHDT, CDR2 YNNKEL (reference sequence). The DNA for the CDR3 is TGTGCCAGCAGCCAAGGCGGTACCGGGGAGCTGTTTTTT. Encoded protein: CASSQGGTGELFF.

The chain employs TRBV5-6 and TRBJ1-1; D is unresolved. In germline, CDR1 is SGHDT, CDR2 YYEEEE. The V gene lost 2 bases and the J gene lost 7 bases, with 6 bases spanning the gap. CDR3 length: 11 residues. CDR3 sequence (DNA): TGTGCCAGCAGCTTCCGCGATGAAGCTTTCTTT. Amino acid sequence: CASSFRDEAFF.

This clone was detected only once. The V gene is TRBV5-1, the J gene TRBJ2-7; TRBD1 matches 7 bases. V was pared by 0 bases and J by 7 bases, with 7 bases of the junction left unmatched. Germline CDR1 reads SGHRS; CDR2 reads YFSETQ. The CDR3 spans 14 residues. The CDR3 DNA reads as TGCGCCAGCAGCTTGGACAGGGGATCGTGGGAGCAGTACTTC. Protein: CASSLDRGSWEQYF.

The chain couples TRBV7-3 to TRBJ1-2, with a possible D match to TRBD1 (5 bases). Trimming shortened V by 4 bases and J by 8 bases, and 14 bases separated the two germline ends. The germline gives CDR1 SGHTA, CDR2 FQGTGA. CDR3 length: 13 residues. CDR3 residues: CASSWTAGVGYTF. The CDR3 DNA is TGTGCCAGCAGCTGGACCGCGGGGGTCGGCTACACCTTC.

This clone was observed a few times. The CDR3 spells CASSLESGQGGYEQYF. Here the CDR3 DNA reads TGCGCCAGCAGCTTGGAATCGGGACAGGGCGGGTACGAGCAGTACTTC. The chain carries TRBV5-1 and TRBJ2-7, with TRBD1 identical over 9 bases. J was trimmed by 4 bases and V by 0 bases; bases with no gene match: 8. The length of the CDR3 is 16 residues. Germline V lookup: CDR1 SGHRS, CDR2 YFSETQ.